This TCR beta chain appears in the sequencing data of a study of CD8+CD57+ T cells in acquired aplastic anemia (dated by TCRdb to 2017 to 2018). At the level of the whole study: On average, sorted CD4+ and CD8+ cells yielded around 3.5 ug of extracted DNA, with a range of roughly 0.18 to 27.4 ug. For healthy donor samples, the average read count was about 10 million for CD4+ cells and 11.0 million for CD8+ cells. General conclusions and limits of the study: No significant difference in CD8+ Simpson's diversity was found between patients and healthy controls (P=0.060). Around 31 CD8+ CDR3 sequences were shared between patients and controls but appeared highly expressed in patients and within their immunodominant clones.

Concerning this clonotype itself: The antigen this receptor binds is unknown. Base qualities are not at hand, and no much larger clone is one base apart.

The CDR3 has 15 amino acids, counting the end cysteine and phenylalanine. Of all the DNA, just the CDR3 is kept, 45 bases in frame from base 1. As encoded in the germline V gene, CDR1 is SGHVS while CDR2 is FQNEAQ. V is reduced by 6 bases and J by 10 bases, leaving a spacing of 21 bases between them. TCR beta VDJ combination and CDR3 sequence profiling used genomic DNA as the template. TCR repertoire sequencing was run on an Illumina HiSeq 2000. Per the original workflow: Repertoires were assessed using TRBV/TRBJ rearrangement plots, CDR3 size and DJ length profiles, and Simpson's diversity index. Whichever DNA sequence was most abundant in the deep sequencing data was defined as the immunodominant clone. CDR3 amino acid sequences were screened for sharing across subjects and were compared with published repertoires and the VDJdb database. TCRdb cleaned the public reads at Q25 with fastp, built clones with MiXCR and kept in-frame beta chains. For every CDR3 protein sequence, its rows merge into one entry that carries the most common genes and DNA. The V and J calls and clone size come from TCRdb's table, not from the authors' own analysis. The sample profile shows 400,000 to 450,000 distinct CDR3 sequences; under 80% of them were found once. The ten most abundant clones make up 4% of the sample.

In the study, sorted CD4+ and CD8+ blood T cells from patients with severe aplastic anemia and from healthy subjects underwent deep sequencing of TCR repertoires. Ficoll-Paque density gradient centrifugation was used to isolate peripheral blood mononuclear cells. Before DNA extraction, CD4+ and CD8+ T cells were sorted with FACS or magnetic beads. The rearranged segments are TRBV7-8 and TRBJ2-2; the best D guess is TRBD2, with 5 bases matching. This receptor was taken from a human donor in good health, serving as a control. The specimen was sorted CD4+, CD8+, or CD8+CD57+ T cells (not recorded which) from PBMCs. The CDR3 protein sequence reads: CASRGMNGITEELFF. The DNA is as follows: TGTGCCAGCAGGGGTATGAACGGGATCACTGAGGAGCTGTTTTTT. With the portions outside the CDR3 filled from the reference TRBV7-8 and TRBJ2-2 genes, the complete variable region becomes GAGVSQSPRYKVAKRGQDVALRCDPISGHVSLFWYQQALGQGPEFLTYFQNEAQLDKSGLPSDRFFAERPEGSVSTLKIQRTQQEDSAVYLCASRGMNGITEELFFGEGSRLTVL.